One sample yielded the 17 T cell receptor beta chains listed below, sequenced in a study of blood T cells in healthy people across ages. With a J-beta primer mix and a sample-barcoded 5' primer, a second PCR ran 7 to 11 cycles. TCRdb called the 5' RACE reads again in MiXCR, with one record for every CDR3 protein. The table includes hundreds of thousands of distinct CDR3 sequences, roughly 41% detected once. The material sequenced was blood. All receptors derive from an older woman in good health.

This clonotype occurred a few times. The chain couples TRBV12-3 or TRBV12-4 to TRBJ2-1; a weak D match, TRBD1 (7 bases). This CDR3 has 15 residues. V gave up 6 bases and J gave up 4 bases, with 16 bases separating them. The CDR3 protein is CASSQTGRMYNEQFF. The CDR3 DNA sequence: TGTGCCAGCAGCCAGACAGGGAGGATGTACAATGAGCAGTTCTTC.

The chain carries TRBV20-1 and TRBJ2-7; possibly TRBD1 or TRBD2 for D (5 bases each). Germline V gives CDR1 DFQATT, CDR2 SNEGSKA (reference sequence). V was cut by 4 bases and J by 8 bases, with 18 bases left in between. The CDR3 runs to 13 residues. The CDR3 DNA follows: TGCAGTGCTATTGACCGGGACGGCTCCAAGCAGTACTTC. Its translation is CSAIDRDGSKQYF.

J is TRBJ2-3 and V is TRBV6-2 or TRBV6-3; 10 nucleotides match TRBD2. The germline gives CDR1 MNHEY, CDR2 SVGEGT. V shed 2 bases, J shed 1 base, and the junction held 9 bases outside the gene matches. The CDR3 is made up of 18 amino acids. Written as DNA, the CDR3 is TGTGCCAGCAGTTACGCGTCTAGCGGGAGCGGAGGCACAGATACGCAGTATTTT. Amino acids: CASSYASSGSGGTDTQYF.

This clonotype has just a few counts. The chain recombines TRBV6-1 with TRBJ2-1; TRBD2 might be the D (5 bases). CDR3 size: 12 residues. CDR1 is MNHNS and CDR2 is SASEGT in the germline V gene. CDR3 sequence reads: CAGGASTNEQFF. Written as DNA, the CDR3 is TGTGCGGGCGGAGCTAGCACAAATGAGCAGTTCTTC.

This clonotype was observed many times. The V call is TRBV20-1, the J call TRBJ2-1; the D is unclear. V shed 1 base and J shed 4 bases, with 8 bases lying between them. Looked up from germline, CDR1 is DFQATT and CDR2 is SNEGSKA (reference sequence). The CDR3 contains 13 residues. The DNA for the CDR3 is TGCAGTGCTAGAGGGAAGAATTACAATGAGCAGTTCTTC. Amino acids: CSARGKNYNEQFF.

A remark on this clonotype: Compared with germline, one end of the junction differs, possibly owing to a read error. The chain joins TRBV5-1 to TRBJ2-3; D unresolved. This CDR3 is built from 12 residues. Germline V CDR1 and CDR2: SGHRS, YFSETQ. The CDR3 nucleotides read TGCGCCAGCAGCCGGAGCACAGATTCGCAGTATTTT. Residues: CASSRSTDSQYF.

This clonotype showed up just a few times. The chain is built from TRBV14 and TRBJ2-1; D is unresolved. The CDR3 totals 15 residues. The germline CDR1 and CDR2 sequences are SGHDN and FVKESK. V lost 5 bases and J lost 0, with 11 bases in between. CDR3 nucleotide sequence: TGTGCCAGCAGCTTCCCTATGAGCTCCTACAATGAGCAGTTCTTC. Translating it yields CASSFPMSSYNEQFF.

This clonotype was counted a few times. The chain combines TRBV20-1 with TRBJ2-3; D call uncertain. Germline values: CDR1 DFQATT, CDR2 SNEGSKA (reference sequence). Trimming removed 6 bases from V and 2 bases from J, with 15 bases in between. The CDR3 length is 14 residues. DNA of the CDR3: TGCAGTGCACCAGTTGGCCAAATCACAGATACGCAGTATTTT. It translates to CSAPVGQITDTQYF.

At least ten counts were recorded for this clonotype. The chain recombines TRBV4-2 with TRBJ2-7, with 8 positions matching TRBD1. J was trimmed by 2 bases and V by 0 bases; bases with no gene match: 0. Germline V gene lookup returns CDR1 LGHNA and CDR2 YNFKEQ. CDR3 length: 14 residues. CDR3 amino acids: CASSQDRGPYEQYF. CDR3 DNA sequence: TGTGCCAGCAGCCAAGACAGGGGGCCCTACGAGCAGTACTTC.

V and J are TRBV12-3 or TRBV12-4 and TRBJ1-6, with a tentative D call TRBD1 (6 bases). The ends were cut back, 5 bases at V and 10 bases at J, with 12 bases in the middle. CDR3 size: 13 residues. CDR3 loop: CASSQDRPSPLHF. The CDR3 bases are TGTGCCAGCAGTCAAGACAGGCCATCACCCCTCCACTTT.

This clonotype was observed a handful of times. The CDR3 loop reads CSTGTSGSRYEQYF. The CDR3 coding sequence is TGCAGTACGGGGACTAGCGGGAGTAGGTACGAGCAGTACTTC. The J gene is TRBJ2-7, the V gene TRBV20-1; 14 bases fit TRBD2. V gave up 8 bases and J gave up 4 bases; unmatched junction bases: 7. Germline CDR1 reads DFQATT; CDR2 reads SNEGSKA (reference sequence). The CDR3 length is 14 residues.

This rearrangement joins TRBV6-1 to TRBJ2-5; D perhaps matches TRBD1 (5 bases). TRBJ2-7 matches the DNA end more closely, so the J call is doubtful. The CDR3 contains 13 residues. Germline CDR1 and CDR2: MNHNS and SASEGT. CDR3 DNA: TGTGCCAGCAAATGGGGCAGGGACTACGAGCAGTACTTC. It is translated as CASKWGRDYEQYF.

A few counts support this clonotype. The chain couples TRBV29-1 to TRBJ2-5; D perhaps matches TRBD2 (7 bases). CDR3 length: 16 residues. The V end was cut by 4 bases, the J end by 1 base, with 19 bases between. CDR1 SQVTM and CDR2 ANQGSEA come from the germline V gene. The CDR3 region is CSVGGAGAGSQETQYF. The CDR3 nucleotides are TGCAGCGTTGGAGGGGCGGGGGCCGGGAGCCAAGAGACCCAGTACTTC.

This clonotype occurred many times. The rearrangement joins TRBV5-1 to TRBJ2-1; 9 positions agree with TRBD1. The V gene end was trimmed by 7 bases and the J gene end by 15 bases; junction bases not matched to a gene: 8. Germline lookup yields CDR1 SGHRS and CDR2 YFSETQ. The CDR3 length is 11 residues. The CDR3 spells CASGVGTGLFF. For the CDR3, the DNA is TGCGCCAGCGGGGTAGGGACAGGGCTGTTCTTC. Combining the CDR3 with reference TRBV5-1 and TRBJ2-1 gives the whole variable domain KAGVTQTPRYLIKTRGQQVTLSCSPISGHRSVSWYQQTPGQGLQFLFEYFSETQRNKGNFPGRFSGRQFSNSRSEMNVSTLELGDSALYLCASGVGTGLFFGPGTRLTVL.

The chain uses TRBV5-1 and TRBJ2-7; D is unclear. TRBJ2-5 explains the end of the DNA better; the J call may be wrong. Germline V gene data show CDR1 as SGHRS and CDR2 as YFSETQ. The CDR3 contains 14 residues. CDR3 sequence (DNA): TGCGCCAGCAGCTTTGGCGAAGCCAGGGAGACCCAGTACTTC. This gives the protein CASSFGEARETQYF.

The V and J genes are TRBV2 and TRBJ2-1; a possible D gene is TRBD1 (6 bases). Germline-derived CDR1 and CDR2 are SNHLY and FYNNEI. Trimming removed 0 bases at V and 7 bases at J, with 13 bases between. The CDR3 covers 15 residues. CDR3: CASSEAGGFSNEQFF. The CDR3 DNA reads TGTGCCAGCAGTGAAGCAGGGGGTTTTTCAAATGAGCAGTTCTTC.

This clonotype was picked up a small number of times. The chain is built from TRBV6-5 and TRBJ2-5; D may be TRBD2 (6 bases). CDR3 size: 14 residues. CDR1 is MNHEY, CDR2 SVGAGI, per germline. The V gene lost 6 bases and the J gene lost 4 bases, with 15 bases spanning the gap. The DNA of the CDR3 is TGTGCCAGCAGCCGGGCCCTGGGGGGAGAGACCCAGTACTTC. It specifies CASSRALGGETQYF.